Listed below are T cell receptor beta chains from one sample, sequenced in a study of shared clonotypes between healthy human individuals. Sequencing was performed with immunoSEQ multiplex PCR; in TCRdb, only in-frame clones are kept and a portion is missing. The data hold some 630,000 clones, with roughly 70% observed a single time. The source material was memory CD4+ T cells sorted from blood. The receptor set was obtained from a woman in her twenties or thirties in good health. The CDR3 runs from the conserved cysteine through the conserved F or W. D genes are given only for firm matches. Clone sizes are given selectively: once, few, many, or a class where the clone is expanded.

j_call,v_call,d_call,clone_size,cdr3_nt,cdr3_aa
TRBJ2-1,TRBV11-2,-,-,TGTGCCAGCAGCCAAGGACTCCTAGATGAGCAGTTCTTC,CASSQGLLDEQFF
TRBJ1-2,TRBV6-6,-,-,TGTGCCAGCAGGACCCAGGGGTCTGGCTACACCTTC,CASRTQGSGYTF
TRBJ2-7,TRBV5-1,-,-,TGCGCCAGCAGCTTGGCCGCGGGGTCCAATTTTTACGAGCAGTACTTC,CASSLAAGSNFYEQYF
TRBJ2-1,TRBV14,TRBD2,few,TGTGCCAGCAGCCAAATAGCGGGAGGGCACAATGAGCAGTTCTTC,CASSQIAGGHNEQFF
TRBJ2-5,TRBV19,-,-,TGTGCCAGTAGTAGTGCGGCGGGCCAAGAGACCCAGTACTTC,CASSSAAGQETQYF
TRBJ2-1,TRBV30,-,-,TGTGCCTGGACCCTCATGGGGCCCCACAATGAGCAGTTCTTC,CAWTLMGPHNEQFF
TRBJ2-4,TRBV5-4,-,once,TGTGCCAGCAGCTTGGATCCCGGGACTGGGAAAAACATTCAGTACTTC,CASSLDPGTGKNIQYF
TRBJ2-7,TRBV18,TRBD1,-,TGTGCCAGCTCACCAGGGACAGGGATTTATGGCGGCGAGCAGTACTTC,CASSPGTGIYGGEQYF
TRBJ2-7,TRBV19,TRBD2,-,TGTGCCAGTAGTCCCATAGCGGGGTTAGCCTACGAGCAGTACTTC,CASSPIAGLAYEQYF
TRBJ2-7,TRBV28,-,-,TGTGCCACAACTAAACGGGGTAGCGCTTCCTACGAGCAGTACTTC,CATTKRGSASYEQYF
TRBJ1-1,TRBV4-1,-,many,TGCGCCAGCACCACGGAGGAGAGACGGGTGAACACTGAAGCTTTCTTT,CASTTEERRVNTEAFF
TRBJ2-6,TRBV4-1,TRBD1,-,TGCGCCAGCAGCCAGGGACAGGGGACGGCCAACGTCCTGACTTTC,CASSQGQGTANVLTF
TRBJ2-5,TRBV15,-,-,TGTGCCACCACCTCACAGGTTCAAGAGACCCAGTACTTC,CATTSQVQETQYF
TRBJ1-2,TRBV29-1,-,few,TGCAGCGTTGGTACGGGGAGCAACTATGGCTACACCTTC,CSVGTGSNYGYTF
TRBJ2-2,TRBV2,-,-,TGTGCCAGCAGTGCGATGGGGGAAATGGCCGGGGAGCTGTTTTTT,CASSAMGEMAGELFF
TRBJ2-5,TRBV29-1,-,few,TGCAGCGCTGGGACTGAAGAGACCCAGTACTTC,CSAGTEETQYF